The 13 T cell receptor beta chains below were found in one sample sequenced in a study of T cells in Graves' hyperthyroidism and ophthalmopathy. Amplified TCR beta CDR3 regions derived from RNA transcripts. Researchers ran a first-round RT-PCR on the TCR CDR3 using the HTBI primer set. TCRdb processed the multiplex PCR reads anew with MiXCR; each CDR3 protein has one entry. The repertoire holds about 150,000 distinct CDR3 sequences, roughly a fifth seen once, with more than 65% in the top ten. Sequencing was performed on blood. These receptors all stem from a woman in her 50s with Graves' hyperthyroidism that later progressed to Graves' ophthalmopathy.

This clonotype was observed a handful of times. The chain recombines TRBV2 with TRBJ2-1; 12 bases are shared with TRBD1. Germline V gene lookup returns CDR1 SNHLY and CDR2 FYNNEI. The CDR3 is made up of 14 amino acids. Trimming cost V 10 bases and J 10 bases; bases outside gene matches: 11. In nucleotides, the CDR3 is TGTGCCAACTACCGGGACAGGGGGCTGGGGGAGCAGTTCTTC. Translating it yields CANYRDRGLGEQFF.

This clonotype was seen more than once but under ten times. V and J are TRBV20-1 and TRBJ2-7; 9 bases fit TRBD1. Germline lookup yields CDR1 DFQATT and CDR2 SNEGSKA (reference sequence). Trimming took 1 base from V and 2 from J; bases not matched to a gene: 9. There are 16 residues in the CDR3. DNA of the CDR3: TGCAGTGCTAGAGGGATTCGACAGGGGGGTACCTACGAGCAGTACTTC. Protein sequence: CSARGIRQGGTYEQYF.

This clonotype was seen at least ten times. This rearrangement joins TRBV7-3 to TRBJ2-5, with 7 bases lining up with TRBD2. The V gene's germline CDR1 is SGHTA and CDR2 FQGTGA. The CDR3 sequence is 14 residues long. J lost 6 bases, V lost 2 bases, and 6 bases had no gene match. The CDR3 spells CASSLDPGGKTQYF. In DNA, the CDR3 is TGTGCCAGCAGCTTAGATCCGGGAGGAAAGACCCAGTACTTC. The variable domain in full, with the rest retrieved from reference TRBV7-3 and TRBJ2-5, is GAGVSQTPSNKVTEKGKYVELRCDPISGHTALYWYRQSLGQGPEFLIYFQGTGAADDSGLPNDRFFAVRPEGSVSTLKIQRTERGDSAVYLCASSLDPGGKTQYFGPGTRLLVL.

The V and J genes are TRBV20-1 and TRBJ2-5; no clear D. Germline loops: CDR1 DFQATT, CDR2 SNEGSKA (reference sequence). CDR3 length equals 10 residues. Trimming removed 6 bases at V and 5 bases at J, with 7 bases between. This chain's CDR3 is CSALEETQYF. CDR3 sequence (DNA): TGCAGTGCGTTGGAGGAGACCCAGTACTTC.

This clonotype came up many times. The chain combines TRBV7-3 with TRBJ1-2; D not certain. CDR1 is SGHTA, CDR2 FQGTGA, per germline. The V end was cut by 4 bases, the J end by 5 bases, with 11 bases between. The CDR3 totals 13 residues. CDR3 sequence (DNA): TGTGCCAGCAGCTCTGAGTACTTGTATGGCTACACCTTC. This sequence encodes CASSSEYLYGYTF.

In this sample, this clonotype turned up many times. The rearrangement links TRBV3-1 to TRBJ1-6, with a tentative D call TRBD1 (5 bases). V lost 3 bases to trimming and J lost 1 base, with 16 bases between them. The germline CDR1 and CDR2 sequences are LGHDT and YNNKEL (reference sequence). This CDR3 spans 18 amino acids. Here the CDR3 DNA reads TGTGCCAGCAGCCATTCCCAGGGTCAAGGATCCTATAATTCACCCCTCCACTTT. Protein product: CASSHSQGQGSYNSPLHF.

This rearrangement joins TRBV7-8 to TRBJ2-1; TRBD2 might be the D (6 bases). The V end was cut by 10 bases, the J end by 2 bases, with 12 bases between. This CDR3 contains 13 residues. Germline V gene lookup returns CDR1 SGHVS and CDR2 FQNEAQ. CDR3 loop: CATGRGAYNEQFF. The CDR3 DNA is TGTGCCACCGGGAGAGGCGCCTACAATGAGCAGTTCTTC.

The V gene is TRBV7-9, the J gene TRBJ1-5; TRBD1 might be the D (5 bases). Germline V gene sequence: CDR1 SEHNR, CDR2 FQNEAQ (reference sequence). CDR3 length: 16 amino acids. Between the trimmed V and J ends, which lost 1 base and 6 bases, there was a span of 16 bases. The CDR3 protein is CASSLGTGPVSQPQHF. In DNA, the CDR3 is TGTGCCAGCAGCTTAGGTACAGGCCCAGTGAGTCAGCCCCAGCATTTT.

This clonotype is a singleton in its sample. A single base separates this from a much larger clone, so it may be a read error. V and J are TRBV7-2 and TRBJ2-5; 13 positions match TRBD2. The germline CDR1 and CDR2 sequences are SGHTA and FQGNSA. This CDR3 is 19 amino acids long. Germline trimming cut 10 bases from V and 4 bases from J; bases unmatched to any gene: 21. CDR3: CTNLGGGQGTSGNRETQYF. In DNA, the CDR3 is TGTACCAACCTCGGGGGGGGACAGGGGACTAGCGGGAATAGAGAGACCCAGTACTTC. Variable domain in full (rest from reference TRBV7-2 and TRBJ2-5): GAGVSQSPSNKVTEKGKDVELRCDPISGHTALYWYRQSLGQGLEFLIYFQGNSAPDKSGLPSDRFSAERTGGSVSTLTIQRTQQEDSAVYLCTNLGGGQGTSGNRETQYFGPGTRLLVL.

This clonotype was observed a few times. The chain uses TRBV7-9 and TRBJ1-6; D not resolved. Between the trimmed V and J ends, which lost 0 bases and 7 bases, there was a span of 16 bases. The germline V gene has CDR1 SEHNR and CDR2 FQNEAQ (reference sequence). The CDR3 is 17 residues long. The CDR3 is CASSLARTIAGNSPLHF. The CDR3 DNA sequence: TGTGCCAGCAGCTTAGCCAGAACGATCGCTGGCAATTCACCCCTCCACTTT.

The J gene is TRBJ2-5, the V gene TRBV28; 9 positions match TRBD1. The V and J ends lost 1 base and 5 bases, in that order; junction bases with no gene match: 8. The CDR3 sequence is 16 residues long. The germline gives CDR1 MDHEN, CDR2 SYDVKM. The CDR3 DNA reads as TGTGCCAGCAGTTTATTGAGGACAGGGGCCGGGGAGACCCAGTACTTC. This encodes CASSLLRTGAGETQYF.

This clonotype was picked up many times. This rearrangement joins TRBV2 to TRBJ1-6; D call uncertain. CDR3 length: 15 amino acids. Per the germline V gene, CDR1 is SNHLY and CDR2 is FYNNEI. The ends were cut back, 7 bases at V and 0 bases at J, with 10 bases in the middle. The CDR3 loop is CASTSDGSYNSPLHF. The CDR3 nucleotides read TGTGCCAGCACTTCAGACGGCTCCTATAATTCACCCCTCCACTTT.

This clonotype was seen at least ten times. The J gene is TRBJ1-1, the V gene TRBV27; tentatively, D is TRBD1 (6 bases). Germline CDR1 reads MNHEY; CDR2 reads SMNVEV (reference sequence). The V and J ends lost 6 bases and 6 bases respectively, with 17 bases between them. The CDR3 runs 14 residues. The CDR3 loop is CASSSTGTRAEAFF. DNA of the CDR3: TGTGCCAGCAGCTCAACAGGGACTCGGGCTGAAGCTTTCTTT.